This is a list of T cell receptor beta chains from one sample in a study of shared clonotypes between healthy human individuals. Sequencing was performed with immunoSEQ multiplex PCR; in TCRdb, only in-frame clones are kept and a portion is missing. The top ten clones hold roughly 0.13% of a sample with some 2,000,000 clones, around 95% of them seen once. The sample consisted of naive CD4+ T cells sorted from blood. Source of these receptors: a man between 18 and 35 years old in good health. Both conserved end residues are part of each CDR3. A D gene is named only where the DNA matches it firmly. Clone size is given for some rows only: seen once, a few or many times, or a class if the clone is expanded.

J	D	size	V	length	CDR3	DNA
TRBJ1-2	.	once	TRBV19	17	CASSIPYRDGSPAGYTF	TGTGCCAGTAGTATCCCCTACCGGGACGGATCTCCGGCTGGCTACACCTTC
TRBJ2-2	TRBD1	once	TRBV5-1	16	CASSPRTGGLPGELFF	TGCGCCAGCAGCCCGCGGACAGGGGGTTTGCCCGGGGAGCTGTTTTTT
TRBJ1-1	.	.	TRBV19	16	CASSIWGASLNTEAFF	TGTGCCAGTAGTATATGGGGGGCGAGCTTGAACACTGAAGCTTTCTTT
TRBJ2-1	TRBD2	once	TRBV28	21	CASSSYFKRGGRVDPYNEQFF	TGTGCCAGCAGCTCTTATTTCAAGCGGGGGGGCCGAGTCGACCCCTACAATGAGCAGTTCTTC
TRBJ1-5	.	.	TRBV28	13	CASGINSNQPQHF	TGTGCCAGTGGGATTAATAGCAATCAGCCCCAGCATTTT
TRBJ2-1	.	.	TRBV2	14	CASRPGRGHNEQFF	TGTGCCAGCCGACCGGGACGGGGGCACAATGAGCAGTTCTTC
TRBJ2-3	.	once	TRBV10-3	16	CAISEWGQPGTDTQYF	TGTGCCATCAGTGAGTGGGGGCAGCCGGGCACAGATACGCAGTATTTT
TRBJ2-3	.	.	TRBV7-2	12	CASSLFSDTQYF	TGTGCCAGCAGCTTATTTTCAGATACGCAGTATTTT
TRBJ2-7	TRBD1	.	TRBV28	14	CASRMTGGAYEQYF	TGTGCCAGCAGAATGACAGGGGGCGCGTACGAGCAGTACTTC
TRBJ2-7	.	.	TRBV7-9	11	CASSLGNEQYF	TGTGCCAGCAGTTTGGGGAACGAGCAGTACTTC
TRBJ2-7	.	.	TRBV6-6	14	CASSYPERETGQYF	TGTGCCAGCAGTTACCCGGAGAGGGAGACAGGGCAGTACTTC
TRBJ2-3	TRBD2	.	TRBV11-2	17	CASSLGLTSGRADTQYF	TGTGCCAGCAGCTTAGGATTAACTAGCGGGAGGGCAGATACGCAGTATTTT
TRBJ1-2	TRBD1	.	TRBV7-2	13	CASSDGTGGGYTF	TGTGCCAGCAGCGACGGGACAGGGGGTGGCTACACCTTC
TRBJ2-1	.	.	TRBV7-9	14	CASSLGLARNEQFF	TGTGCCAGCAGCTTAGGGCTAGCCCGCAATGAGCAGTTCTTC
TRBJ2-7	.	.	TRBV13	12	CASSSSRGEQYF	TGTGCCAGCAGCTCATCAAGGGGCGAGCAGTACTTC
TRBJ1-4	TRBD1	once	TRBV4-3	14	CASSQGQGREKLFF	TGCGCCAGCAGCCAAGGACAGGGAAGAGAAAAACTGTTTTTT
TRBJ1-5	.	.	TRBV19	15	CASSKDRGGNQPQHF	TGTGCCAGTAGCAAGGACAGAGGGGGTAATCAGCCCCAGCATTTT
TRBJ1-2	.	.	TRBV5-6	17	CASSLGQGRTTNYGYTF	TGTGCCAGCAGCTTGGGGCAGGGGAGGACTACTAACTATGGCTACACCTTC
TRBJ1-4	.	.	TRBV2	14	CASSRAVGGEKLFF	TGTGCCAGCAGCAGGGCCGTCGGCGGCGAAAAACTGTTTTTT
TRBJ1-2	.	.	TRBV30	11	CAWTGRHGYTF	TGTGCCTGGACAGGTCGTCATGGCTACACCTTC
TRBJ1-2	.	.	TRBV30	12	CAYTQASYGYTF	TGTGCCTATACTCAGGCGAGCTATGGCTACACCTTC
TRBJ1-2	.	once	TRBV5-4	16	CASSLVRAGANYGYTF	TGTGCCAGCAGCTTGGTACGAGCAGGAGCTAACTATGGCTACACCTTC
TRBJ1-3	.	.	TRBV6-1	15	CASSDERASGNTIYF	TGTGCCAGCAGTGACGAGAGAGCCTCTGGAAACACCATATATTTT
TRBJ2-1	TRBD2	.	TRBV29-1	14	CSVLPASGDNEQFF	TGCAGCGTTCTACCGGCTAGCGGGGACAATGAGCAGTTCTTC
TRBJ1-1	.	.	TRBV7-2	13	CASSFIERGEAFF	TGTGCCAGCAGCTTCATCGAGCGGGGTGAAGCTTTCTTT
TRBJ2-7	.	.	TRBV27	12	CASSLSGFEQYF	TGTGCCAGCAGTTTATCAGGGTTCGAGCAGTACTTC
TRBJ1-1	.	.	TRBV7-2	15	CASSSRQLMNTEAFF	TGTGCCAGCTCTTCCCGACAGTTAATGAACACTGAAGCTTTCTTT
TRBJ2-1	.	once	TRBV5-1	16	CASSPGQFSSYNEQFF	TGCGCCAGCAGTCCAGGACAGTTTTCCTCCTACAATGAGCAGTTCTTC
TRBJ2-7	.	.	TRBV5-1	13	CASSLASTYEQYF	TGCGCCAGCAGCTTGGCCAGTACCTACGAGCAGTACTTC
TRBJ1-2	.	.	TRBV29-1	13	CSVDSPSNYGYTF	TGCAGCGTTGATAGCCCATCTAACTATGGCTACACCTTC
TRBJ2-7	.	.	TRBV13	17	CASSLDARQTGSYEQYF	TGTGCCAGCAGCTTAGACGCACGACAGACGGGCTCCTACGAGCAGTACTTC
TRBJ2-7	TRBD2	.	TRBV27	15	CASQRGRGGSYEQYF	TGTGCCAGCCAAAGAGGGCGGGGGGGCTCCTACGAGCAGTACTTC
TRBJ2-2	.	.	TRBV9	15	CASSVGQERTGELFF	TGTGCCAGCAGCGTAGGACAAGAGCGGACCGGGGAGCTGTTTTTT
TRBJ2-7	.	.	TRBV10-3	13	CAISEGQGHEQYF	TGTGCCATCAGTGAGGGTCAGGGTCACGAGCAGTACTTC
TRBJ1-1	TRBD1	.	TRBV18	15	CASSPPSTGRTEAFF	TGTGCCAGCTCACCACCCTCGACAGGGAGAACTGAAGCTTTCTTT
TRBJ1-1	.	once	TRBV9	16	CASSVVSGAGNTEAFF	TGTGCCAGCAGCGTAGTGTCAGGGGCAGGGAACACTGAAGCTTTCTTT
TRBJ1-2	.	.	TRBV5-1	14	CASSLASDNYGYTF	TGCGCCAGCAGCTTGGCCAGCGATAACTATGGCTACACCTTC
TRBJ1-3	.	.	TRBV30	13	CAWNGPGGNTIYF	TGTGCCTGGAACGGCCCGGGGGGAAACACCATATATTTT
TRBJ1-2	.	.	TRBV6-6	15	CASSTQDGGGYGYTF	TGTGCCAGCAGTACCCAGGACGGGGGAGGCTATGGCTACACCTTC
TRBJ2-3	TRBD2	.	TRBV29-1	17	CSVRSGTSGIGTDTQYF	TGCAGCGTCCGATCCGGGACTAGCGGGATCGGCACAGATACGCAGTATTTT
TRBJ2-1	TRBD2	.	TRBV27	16	CASSFHGTSGHNEQFF	TGTGCCAGCAGTTTTCACGGGACTAGCGGTCACAATGAGCAGTTCTTC
TRBJ1-2	.	.	TRBV14	14	CASSQVQGIYGYTF	TGTGCCAGCAGCCAAGTCCAGGGGATCTATGGCTACACCTTC
TRBJ2-1	.	once	TRBV20-1	10	CSASRNEQFF	TGCAGTGCTAGCCGCAATGAGCAGTTCTTC
TRBJ1-2	.	.	TRBV25-1	14	CASLSPGSNYGYTF	TGTGCCAGCCTATCCCCAGGGTCTAACTATGGCTACACCTTC
TRBJ2-7	.	.	TRBV5-1	14	CASSLGGSSYEQYF	TGCGCCAGCAGCTTGGGAGGTAGCTCCTACGAGCAGTACTTC
TRBJ2-7	TRBD2	.	TRBV4-1	18	CASSQEPSGGFSSYEQYF	TGCGCCAGCAGCCAAGAACCTAGCGGGGGGTTTAGCTCCTACGAGCAGTACTTC
TRBJ2-7	TRBD1	.	TRBV7-6	14	CASSPDRGSYEQYF	TGTGCCAGCAGTCCCGACAGGGGTTCCTACGAGCAGTACTTC
TRBJ2-3	TRBD2	once	TRBV5-1	16	CASSSGTSGSSDTQYF	TGCGCCAGCAGCTCCGGGACTAGCGGGAGCTCAGATACGCAGTATTTT
TRBJ2-7	TRBD2	.	TRBV7-2	15	CASSLAASGRGEQYF	TGTGCCAGCAGCTTAGCGGCTAGCGGGAGAGGCGAGCAGTACTTC
TRBJ1-1	TRBD1	once	TRBV28	16	CASTGPGTGKNTEAFF	TGTGCCAGCACTGGACCTGGGACAGGGAAAAACACTGAAGCTTTCTTT
TRBJ1-1	.	.	TRBV11-2	15	CASSSSSGMGTEAFF	TGTGCCAGCAGCTCAAGCTCCGGGATGGGCACTGAAGCTTTCTTT
TRBJ1-2	TRBD1	.	TRBV6-1	13	CASSLTGGSGYTF	TGTGCCAGCAGCCTCACAGGGGGGAGTGGCTACACCTTC